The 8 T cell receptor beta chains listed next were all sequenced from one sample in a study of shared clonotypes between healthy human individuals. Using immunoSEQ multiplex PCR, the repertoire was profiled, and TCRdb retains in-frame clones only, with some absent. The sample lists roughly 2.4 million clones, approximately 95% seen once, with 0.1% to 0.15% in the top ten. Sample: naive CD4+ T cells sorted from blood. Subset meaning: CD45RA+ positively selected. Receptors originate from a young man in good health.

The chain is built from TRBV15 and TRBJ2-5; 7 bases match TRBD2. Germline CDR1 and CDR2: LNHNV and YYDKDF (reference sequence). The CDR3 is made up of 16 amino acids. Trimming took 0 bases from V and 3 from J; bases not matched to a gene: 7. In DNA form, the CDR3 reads TGTGCCACCAGCAGAGATGGGACCCGGGGGGAAGAGACCCAGTACTTC. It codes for CATSRDGTRGEETQYF.

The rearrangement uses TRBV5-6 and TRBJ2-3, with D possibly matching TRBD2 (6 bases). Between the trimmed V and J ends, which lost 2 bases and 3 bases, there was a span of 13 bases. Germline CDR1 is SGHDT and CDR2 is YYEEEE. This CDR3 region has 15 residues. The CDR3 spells CASSLPGGWTDTQYF. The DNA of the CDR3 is TGTGCCAGCAGCTTACCCGGGGGATGGACAGATACGCAGTATTTT.

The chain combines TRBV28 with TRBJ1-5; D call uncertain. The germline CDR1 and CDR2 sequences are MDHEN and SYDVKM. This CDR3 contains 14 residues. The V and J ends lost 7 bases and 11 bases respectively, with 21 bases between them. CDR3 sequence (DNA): TGTGCCAGCACCCCGGCGGGCACCCGGCAGGCCCAGCATTTT. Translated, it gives CASTPAGTRQAQHF.

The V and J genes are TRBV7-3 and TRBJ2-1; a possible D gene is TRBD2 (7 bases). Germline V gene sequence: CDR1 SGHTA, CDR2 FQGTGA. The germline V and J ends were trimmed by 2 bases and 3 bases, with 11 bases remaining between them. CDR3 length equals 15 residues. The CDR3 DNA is TGTGCCAGCAGCTTATCGGGGGGCGGCTACAATGAGCAGTTCTTC. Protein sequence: CASSLSGGGYNEQFF.

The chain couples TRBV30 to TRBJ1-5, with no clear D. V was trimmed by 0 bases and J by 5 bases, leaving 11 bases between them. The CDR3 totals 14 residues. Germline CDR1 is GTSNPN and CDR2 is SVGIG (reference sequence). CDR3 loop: CAWSVGSYYQPQHF. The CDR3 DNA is TGTGCCTGGAGTGTAGGGTCCTACTATCAGCCCCAGCATTTT. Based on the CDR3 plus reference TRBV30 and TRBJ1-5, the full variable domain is SQTIHQWPATLVQPVGSPLSLECTVEGTSNPNLYWYRQAAGRGLQLLFYSVGIGQISSEVPQNLSASRPQDRQFILSSKKLLLSDSGFYLCAWSVGSYYQPQHFGDGTRLSIL.

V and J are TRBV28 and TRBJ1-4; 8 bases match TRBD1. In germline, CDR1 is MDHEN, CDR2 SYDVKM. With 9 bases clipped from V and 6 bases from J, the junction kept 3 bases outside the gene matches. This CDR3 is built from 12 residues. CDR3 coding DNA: TGTGCCAGTGACAGGGGAGATGAAAAACTGTTTTTT. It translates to CASDRGDEKLFF. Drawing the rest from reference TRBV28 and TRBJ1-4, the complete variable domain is DVKVTQSSRYLVKRTGEKVFLECVQDMDHENMFWYRQDPGLGLRLIYFSYDVKMKEKGDIPEGYSVSREKKERFSLILESASTNQTSMYLCASDRGDEKLFFGSGTQLSVL.

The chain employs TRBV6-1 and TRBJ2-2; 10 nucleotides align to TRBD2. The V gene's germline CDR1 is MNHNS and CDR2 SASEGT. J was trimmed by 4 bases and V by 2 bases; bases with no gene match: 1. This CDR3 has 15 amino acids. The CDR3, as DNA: TGTGCCAGCAGTGAAAGCGGGAGGGGCACCGGGGAGCTGTTTTTT. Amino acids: CASSESGRGTGELFF.

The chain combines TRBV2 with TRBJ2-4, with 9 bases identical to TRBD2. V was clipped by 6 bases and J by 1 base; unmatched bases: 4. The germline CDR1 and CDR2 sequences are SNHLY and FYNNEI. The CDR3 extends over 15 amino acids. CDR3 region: CASSLAGSAKNIQYF. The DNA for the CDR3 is TGTGCCAGCAGCCTAGCGGGGTCTGCCAAAAACATTCAGTACTTC.